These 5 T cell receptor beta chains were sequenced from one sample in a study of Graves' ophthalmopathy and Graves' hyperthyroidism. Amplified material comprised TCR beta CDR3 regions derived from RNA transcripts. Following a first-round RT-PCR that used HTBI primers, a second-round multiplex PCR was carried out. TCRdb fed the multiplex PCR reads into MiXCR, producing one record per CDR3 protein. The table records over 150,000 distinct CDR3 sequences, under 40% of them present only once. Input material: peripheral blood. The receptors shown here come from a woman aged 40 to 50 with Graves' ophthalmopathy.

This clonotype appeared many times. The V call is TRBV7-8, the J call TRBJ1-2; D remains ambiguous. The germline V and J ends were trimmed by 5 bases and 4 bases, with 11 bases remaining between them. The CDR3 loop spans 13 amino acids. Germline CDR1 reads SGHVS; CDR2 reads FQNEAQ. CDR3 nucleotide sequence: TGTGCCAGCAGCGCAGAGCCAGCCTATGGCTACACCTTC. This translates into CASSAEPAYGYTF.

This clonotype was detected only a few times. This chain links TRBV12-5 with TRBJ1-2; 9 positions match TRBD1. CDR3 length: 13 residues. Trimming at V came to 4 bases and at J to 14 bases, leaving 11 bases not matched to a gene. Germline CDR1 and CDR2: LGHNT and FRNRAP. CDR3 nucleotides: TGTGCTAGTGGTTCTCCGGGACAGGGCACCCTAACCTTC. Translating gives CASGSPGQGTLTF. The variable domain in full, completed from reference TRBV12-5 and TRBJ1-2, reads DARVTQTPRHKVTEMGQEVTMRCQPILGHNTVFWYRQTMMQGLELLAYFRNRAPLDDSGMPKDRFSAEMPDATLATLKIQPSEPRDSAVYFCASGSPGQGTLTFGSGTRLTVV.

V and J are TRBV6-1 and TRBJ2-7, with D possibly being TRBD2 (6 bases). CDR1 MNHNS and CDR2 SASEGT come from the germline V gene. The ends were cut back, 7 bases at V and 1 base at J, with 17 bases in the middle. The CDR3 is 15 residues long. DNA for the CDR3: TGTGCCAGCACCAAACCGGGCGGAGGGTCCTACGAGCAGTACTTC. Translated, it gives CASTKPGGGSYEQYF.

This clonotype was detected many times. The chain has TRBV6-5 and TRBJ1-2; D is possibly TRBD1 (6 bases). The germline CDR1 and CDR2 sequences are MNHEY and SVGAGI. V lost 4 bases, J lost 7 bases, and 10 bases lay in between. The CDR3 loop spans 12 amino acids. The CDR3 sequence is CASSSTGSGYTF. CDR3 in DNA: TGTGCCAGCAGTTCAACAGGGTCTGGCTACACCTTC.

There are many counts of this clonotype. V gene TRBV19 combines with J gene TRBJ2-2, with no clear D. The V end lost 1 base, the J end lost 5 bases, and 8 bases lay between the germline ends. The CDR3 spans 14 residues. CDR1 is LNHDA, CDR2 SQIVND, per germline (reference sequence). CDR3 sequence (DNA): TGTGCCAGTAGTATAGGGCAGCCTACCGGGGAGCTGTTTTTT. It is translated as CASSIGQPTGELFF.